The next 27 T cell receptor beta chains were all read from a single sample in a study of blood T cell repertoires in COVID-19. Generated by immunoSEQ multiplex PCR, the TCRdb table keeps only in-frame clones and is missing some. The table includes over 120,000 clones, around 83% detected once. Specimen: PBMCs or T cells enriched from blood (not recorded which). All receptors come from a man aged 45-60 years who had recovered from COVID-19.

The V call is TRBV28, the J call TRBJ2-5; D possibly corresponds to TRBD1 (6 bases). Germline V gives CDR1 MDHEN, CDR2 SYDVKM. V lost 7 bases to trimming and J lost 1 base, with 13 bases between them. This CDR3 has 14 residues. As DNA, the CDR3 is TGTGCCAGCACCGGACAGAGTTTCCAAGAGACCCAGTACTTC. This translates into CASTGQSFQETQYF. Based on the CDR3 plus reference TRBV28 and TRBJ2-5, the full variable domain is DVKVTQSSRYLVKRTGEKVFLECVQDMDHENMFWYRQDPGLGLRLIYFSYDVKMKEKGDIPEGYSVSREKKERFSLILESASTNQTSMYLCASTGQSFQETQYFGPGTRLLVL.

This clone has just one count. The V call is TRBV4-3, the J call TRBJ1-5, with a tentative D call TRBD1 (6 bases). The CDR3 contains 16 residues. Looked up from germline, CDR1 is LGHNA and CDR2 is YSLEER. V shed 2 bases and J shed 2 bases, with 13 bases lying between them. The DNA of the CDR3 is TGCGCCAGCAGCCAATATAGGACAGCTGGCAATCAGCCCCAGCATTTT. Its protein is CASSQYRTAGNQPQHF.

The chain is built from TRBV5-1 and TRBJ2-1; 8 bases map to TRBD2. The CDR3 sequence is 15 residues long. Germline values: CDR1 SGHRS, CDR2 YFSETQ. V dropped 0 bases and J dropped 5; count of bases not matched to a gene: 4. The CDR3 DNA follows: TGCGCCAGCAGCTTGGGGGGACTAGGGAACAATGAGCAGTTCTTC. This translates into CASSLGGLGNNEQFF. Together with reference TRBV5-1 and TRBJ2-1, the CDR3 gives the full variable domain: KAGVTQTPRYLIKTRGQQVTLSCSPISGHRSVSWYQQTPGQGLQFLFEYFSETQRNKGNFPGRFSGRQFSNSRSEMNVSTLELGDSALYLCASSLGGLGNNEQFFGPGTRLTVL.

Points on this clone: The identical CDR3 is also encoded by other nucleotide sequences in the sample. This chain uses TRBV29-1 with TRBJ2-5; 8 nucleotides line up with TRBD2. The CDR3 is 13 residues long. Germline values: CDR1 SQVTM, CDR2 ANQGSEA. With V trimmed by 6 bases and J by 5 bases, 8 bases remained unmatched. DNA for the CDR3: TGCAGCGTCGTCGGGGGGGCCGGGGAGACCCAGTACTTC. It yields the protein CSVVGGAGETQYF. Looking up the rest from reference TRBV29-1 and TRBJ2-5 gives the full variable domain: SAVISQKPSRDICQRGTSLTIQCQVDSQVTMMFWYRQQPGQSLTLIATANQGSEATYESGFVIDKFPISRPNLTFSTLTVSNMSPEDSSIYLCSVVGGAGETQYFGPGTRLLVL.

Only a few counts were recorded for this clone. The chain combines TRBV19 with TRBJ1-2; 8 positions match TRBD1. The J segment lost 8 bases and the V segment lost 5 bases, leaving 10 bases of the junction unmatched. Germline lookup yields CDR1 LNHDA and CDR2 SQIVND (reference sequence). The CDR3 loop spans 14 amino acids. The CDR3 region has the DNA TGTGCCAGTAGTCCCCGGGACAGGAACGGCGGCTACACCTTC. Translated: CASSPRDRNGGYTF.

This chain connects TRBV12-5 to TRBJ1-1, with a weak D call TRBD1 (5 bases). This CDR3 is built from 14 residues. Trimming shortened V by 5 bases and J by 3 bases, and 13 bases separated the two germline ends. Germline values: CDR1 LGHNT, CDR2 FRNRAP. The CDR3 loop is CASGRTRGDTEAFF. The CDR3 DNA is TGTGCTAGTGGTCGTACCCGGGGGGACACTGAAGCTTTCTTT.

The chain employs TRBV28 and TRBJ1-6, with D unclear. Trimming took off 7 bases at V and 2 bases at J, with 12 bases between the two ends. CDR3 length: 15 amino acids. Germline V gene sequence: CDR1 MDHEN, CDR2 SYDVKM. The CDR3 region is CASNPQQTYNSPLHF. In nucleotides, the CDR3 is TGTGCCAGCAATCCGCAACAAACCTATAATTCACCCCTCCACTTT. Complete variable domain (other parts from reference TRBV28 and TRBJ1-6): DVKVTQSSRYLVKRTGEKVFLECVQDMDHENMFWYRQDPGLGLRLIYFSYDVKMKEKGDIPEGYSVSREKKERFSLILESASTNQTSMYLCASNPQQTYNSPLHFGNGTRLTVT.

This clone was counted only a few times. The chain employs TRBV11-1 and TRBJ1-1; D unresolved. The V end was cut by 2 bases, the J end by 3 bases, with 16 bases between. The CDR3 is made up of 16 amino acids. CDR1 is SGHAT, CDR2 FQDESV, per germline (reference sequence). The CDR3 loop reads CASSLRITSLDTEAFF. The CDR3 bases are TGTGCCAGCAGCTTAAGGATCACTAGTCTGGACACTGAAGCTTTCTTT.

V and J are TRBV5-1 and TRBJ2-1; 9 nucleotides line up with TRBD1. The CDR3 runs to 14 residues. CDR1 and CDR2 (germline): SGHRS, YFSETQ. Unmatched junction bases numbered 3, after V lost 4 bases and J lost 4 bases. CDR3 residues: CASSPGQGYNEQFF. The CDR3, as DNA: TGCGCCAGCAGCCCGGGACAGGGTTACAATGAGCAGTTCTTC.

V gene TRBV4-2 combines with J gene TRBJ2-7; possible D gene TRBD2, 6 bases. Germline CDR1 and CDR2: LGHNA and YNFKEQ. This CDR3 has 15 amino acids. Trimming took 0 bases from V and 6 from J, leaving 15 bases between them. The CDR3: CASSQDASDGLEQYF. Here the CDR3 DNA reads TGTGCCAGCAGCCAAGATGCTAGCGACGGCCTCGAGCAGTACTTC.

The J gene is TRBJ2-2, the V gene TRBV19; maybe TRBD2 (7 bases). This CDR3 is 15 amino acids long. Between the trimmed V and J ends, which lost 2 bases and 8 bases, there was a span of 15 bases. In germline, CDR1 is LNHDA, CDR2 SQIVND (reference sequence). Here the CDR3 DNA reads TGTGCCAGTAGTATATCCGGGGGGCCTTTTGGGGAGCTGTTTTTT. It codes for CASSISGGPFGELFF.

This chain uses TRBV19 with TRBJ2-3; TRBD2 matches 7 bases. The J segment lost 1 base and the V segment lost 5 bases, leaving 6 bases of the junction unmatched. Germline V gene sequence: CDR1 LNHDA, CDR2 SQIVND (reference sequence). The CDR3 runs to 15 residues. In nucleotides, the CDR3 is TGTGCCAGTAGTCCCGGGGGGAGTCGCACAGATACGCAGTATTTT. Amino acid sequence: CASSPGGSRTDTQYF. The full variable domain, with the rest looked up from reference TRBV19 and TRBJ2-3, is DGGITQSPKYLFRKEGQNVTLSCEQNLNHDAMYWYRQDPGQGLRLIYYSQIVNDFQKGDIAEGYSVSREKKESFPLTVTSAQKNPTAFYLCASSPGGSRTDTQYFGPGTRLTVL.

The chain couples TRBV6-2 or TRBV6-3 to TRBJ2-1; D remains ambiguous. CDR3 size: 15 residues. Deletions cut 0 bases from V and 1 base from J, with 7 bases between. CDR1 and CDR2 (germline): MNHEY, SVGEGT. The DNA for the CDR3 is TGTGCCAGCAGTTACTCTTCAGGTTCCTACAATGAGCAGTTCTTC. Translating gives CASSYSSGSYNEQFF.

The rearrangement links TRBV9 to TRBJ2-2; D is undetermined. Germline lookup yields CDR1 SGDLS and CDR2 YYNGEE. V was pared by 0 bases and J by 3 bases, with 6 bases between. This CDR3 has 14 amino acids. Here the CDR3 reads CASSVVSYTGELFF. In nucleotides, the CDR3 is TGTGCCAGCAGCGTAGTATCCTACACCGGGGAGCTGTTTTTT.

This clone was counted only a few times. The V call is TRBV7-9, the J call TRBJ2-5, with 7 nucleotides matching TRBD1. V lost 7 bases and J lost 5; bases outside the gene matches: 13. The CDR3 is 15 amino acids. The V gene's germline CDR1 is SEHNR and CDR2 FQNEAQ (reference sequence). The CDR3 nucleotides read TGTGCCAGCACCACGAAGCAGGGGGTCGGGGAGACCCAGTACTTC. Translated, it gives CASTTKQGVGETQYF.

This clone was seen a single time. The chain links TRBV28 to TRBJ2-7; 11 bases are a match to TRBD2. Germline trimming cut 5 bases from V and 6 bases from J; bases unmatched to any gene: 6. The CDR3 is 14 amino acids. In germline, CDR1 is MDHEN, CDR2 SYDVKM. CDR3 nucleotides: TGTGCCAGCAGTATATCGACTAGCGGGGCCGAGCAGTACTTC. Residues: CASSISTSGAEQYF.

The V call is TRBV10-3, the J call TRBJ1-3, with 7 bases lining up with TRBD1. Germline trimming cut 8 bases from V and 0 bases from J; bases unmatched to any gene: 4. The germline gives CDR1 ENHRY, CDR2 SYGVKD. The CDR3 length is 14 residues. In nucleotides, the CDR3 is TGTGCCATCCGTTCAGGGGGCTCTGGAAACACCATATATTTT. Translation gives CAIRSGGSGNTIYF.

V gene TRBV10-3 combines with J gene TRBJ2-7, with TRBD1 matching 10 bases. The CDR3 is 13 amino acids. Trimming removed 6 bases from V and 7 bases from J; junction bases left unmatched: 6. CDR1 is ENHRY and CDR2 is SYGVKD in the germline V gene. CDR3 in amino acids: CAISDWTGGEQYF. CDR3 in DNA: TGTGCCATCAGCGACTGGACAGGGGGGGAGCAGTACTTC.

V gene TRBV19 combines with J gene TRBJ2-1, with 11 bases lining up with TRBD2. With 9 bases clipped from V and 7 bases from J, the junction kept 14 bases outside the gene matches. The CDR3 has 16 residues. The germline V gene encodes CDR1 LNHDA and CDR2 SQIVND (reference sequence). The DNA of the CDR3 is TGTGCCAGCGCCCCCTCCGGGACTAGCGGAACTAATGAGCAGTTCTTC. It translates to CASAPSGTSGTNEQFF. Combining the CDR3 with reference TRBV19 and TRBJ2-1 gives the whole variable domain DGGITQSPKYLFRKEGQNVTLSCEQNLNHDAMYWYRQDPGQGLRLIYYSQIVNDFQKGDIAEGYSVSREKKESFPLTVTSAQKNPTAFYLCASAPSGTSGTNEQFFGPGTRLTVL.

J is TRBJ1-5 and V is TRBV6-5; 8 bases match TRBD1. The CDR3 is 13 residues long. The V gene end was trimmed by 7 bases and the J gene end by 6 bases; junction bases not matched to a gene: 5. Looked up from germline, CDR1 is MNHEY and CDR2 is SVGAGI. This CDR3 is CASNGQGGQPQHF. CDR3 coding DNA: TGTGCCAGCAACGGACAGGGAGGTCAGCCCCAGCATTTT.

CDR3 in DNA: TGCAGCGTTGAAGATCAGGTTGGCCAGCCCCAGCATTTT. Its protein product is CSVEDQVGQPQHF. This chain connects TRBV29-1 to TRBJ1-5; D is undetermined. Germline lookup yields CDR1 SQVTM and CDR2 ANQGSEA. The CDR3 has 13 amino acids. Trimming stripped 0 bases from V and 7 bases from J, with 10 bases between.

The chain combines TRBV5-1 with TRBJ1-5; D is ambiguous. The CDR3 runs 15 residues. Trimming shortened V by 5 bases and J by 0 bases, and 12 bases separated the two germline ends. Germline V gene sequence: CDR1 SGHRS, CDR2 YFSETQ. In DNA, the CDR3 is TGCGCCAGCAGTCCCGGGGTAAATAGCAATCAGCCCCAGCATTTT. Residues: CASSPGVNSNQPQHF.

This chain connects TRBV25-1 to TRBJ1-2; possible D gene TRBD1, 6 bases. CDR3 length: 11 residues. Germline values: CDR1 MGHDK, CDR2 SYGVNS. V was pared by 6 bases and J by 6 bases, with 8 bases between. Here the CDR3 DNA reads TGTGCCAGCAGACAGGGCGATGGCTACACCTTC. Translating it yields CASRQGDGYTF.

This clone has just one count. V and J are TRBV5-8 and TRBJ1-4, with 9 bases matching TRBD1. The length of the CDR3 is 15 residues. Germline lookup yields CDR1 SGHTS and CDR2 YDEGEE. V lost 1 base, J lost 6 bases, and 4 bases stayed unmatched. The CDR3 bases are TGTGCCAGCAGCTTGCTCGGGGACAGGGATGAAAAACTGTTTTTT. Protein: CASSLLGDRDEKLFF.

The chain employs TRBV9 and TRBJ2-2, with D hard to call. The germline V gene encodes CDR1 SGDLS and CDR2 YYNGEE. This CDR3 comprises 15 residues. Trimming cost V 1 base and J 0 bases, with 7 bases left between them. As DNA, the CDR3 is TGTGCCAGCAGCGTACTCACTGCGAACACCGGGGAGCTGTTTTTT. Translating gives CASSVLTANTGELFF. The entire variable domain, with the rest obtained from reference TRBV9 and TRBJ2-2, is as follows: DSGVTQTPKHLITATGQRVTLRCSPRSGDLSVYWYQQSLDQGLQFLIQYYNGEERAKGNILERFSAQQFPDLHSELNLSSLELGDSALYFCASSVLTANTGELFFGEGSRLTVL.

CDR3 DNA: TGTGCCAGCAGCTTAAACCCTTGGCAGGTGAACACTGAAGCTTTCTTT. Amino acids: CASSLNPWQVNTEAFF. The V call is TRBV7-2, the J call TRBJ1-1, with D unclear. Trimming cost V 2 bases and J 0 bases, with 13 bases left between them. The germline CDR1 and CDR2 sequences are SGHTA and FQGNSA. The CDR3 length is 16 residues.

This chain links TRBV5-4 with TRBJ1-6; D perhaps matches TRBD1 (6 bases). Germline V gene data show CDR1 as SGHNT and CDR2 as YYREEE (reference sequence). The CDR3 is 15 amino acids. V was clipped by 3 bases and J by 4 bases, with 11 bases between them. The CDR3, as DNA: TGTGCCAGCAGCTCAGAAACAGGGTATAATTCACCCCTCCACTTT. It codes for CASSSETGYNSPLHF. Based on the CDR3 plus reference TRBV5-4 and TRBJ1-6, the full variable domain is ETGVTQSPTHLIKTRGQQVTLRCSSQSGHNTVSWYQQALGQGPQFIFQYYREEENGRGNFPPRFSGLQFPNYSSELNVNALELDDSALYLCASSSETGYNSPLHFGNGTRLTVT.